The 4 T cell receptor beta chains listed next were all sequenced from one sample in a study of blood T cell repertoires in COVID-19. Clones were read by immunoSEQ multiplex PCR, and TCRdb kept only the in-frame ones, dropping some. The sample lists 190,000 or so clones; 70% to 90% were seen once. Sequencing was done on a sample of PBMCs or T cells enriched from blood (not recorded which). These receptors all come from a woman between 25 and 40 years old who had been exposed to COVID-19.

The CDR3 protein is CAANRGQGPDEAFF. The CDR3 DNA follows: TGTGCCGCGAACCGGGGACAGGGGCCAGATGAAGCTTTCTTT. The chain recombines TRBV19 with TRBJ1-1; 10 bases are a match to TRBD1. This CDR3 region has 14 residues. V lost 11 bases to trimming and J lost 7 bases; unmatched junction nucleotides: 13. Germline CDR1 and CDR2: LNHDA and SQIVND (reference sequence). The full variable domain, completed using reference TRBV19 and TRBJ1-1, is DGGITQSPKYLFRKEGQNVTLSCEQNLNHDAMYWYRQDPGQGLRLIYYSQIVNDFQKGDIAEGYSVSREKKESFPLTVTSAQKNPTAFYLCAANRGQGPDEAFFGQGTRLTVV.

A word on this clone: In the same sample, other DNA sequences code for this CDR3. J is TRBJ1-1 and V is TRBV12-3 or TRBV12-4; a possible D gene is TRBD1 (5 bases). The CDR3 runs to 13 residues. V was clipped by 3 bases and J by 1 base, with 6 bases between them. The DNA for the CDR3 is TGTGCCAGCAGTTTCACAGGGAACACTGAAGCTTTCTTT. It is translated as CASSFTGNTEAFF.

This clone occurred once. V is TRBV11-2 and J is TRBJ2-7; D is uncertain. V lost 5 bases to trimming and J lost 6 bases, with 23 bases between them. The CDR3 has 16 residues. Per the germline V gene, CDR1 is SGHAT and CDR2 is FQNNGV. The CDR3 region has the DNA TGTGCCAGCAGCCGCCCCTGGAGCGCGGAGATTTCCGAGCAGTACTTC. It specifies CASSRPWSAEISEQYF.

The chain carries TRBV30 and TRBJ2-7; TRBD1 matches at 10 bases. From germline, CDR1 is GTSNPN and CDR2 SVGIG (reference sequence). CDR3 length: 11 residues. Here the CDR3 DNA reads TGTGCATGGGACAGGGGAGACGAGCAGTACTTC. The encoded protein is CAWDRGDEQYF. The entire variable domain, with the rest obtained from reference TRBV30 and TRBJ2-7, is as follows: SQTIHQWPATLVQPVGSPLSLECTVEGTSNPNLYWYRQAAGRGLQLLFYSVGIGQISSEVPQNLSASRPQDRQFILSSKKLLLSDSGFYLCAWDRGDEQYFGPGTRLTVT.